The entry below gives a single T cell receptor (beta chain) sequence along with its context. In the original processing: Reference gene primer amplification gave nucleated cell count estimates. Only in-frame clones appear in the TCRdb table, and some are missing; sequencing was by immunoSEQ multiplex PCR. That table gives V, J and clone size, and the DNA gave D and trimming. Of about 440,000 clones listed, less than 95% were seen once; the top ten hold about 0.6%. Membership in each cohort depended on participant-reported clinical history. This sample was included in a study of blood T cell repertoires in COVID-19. The CDR3 length is 16 residues. V shed 5 bases and J 2 bases; nucleotides not matched to a gene: 9. Per the germline V gene, CDR1 is LGHNT and CDR2 is FRNRAP.

This clonotype was sampled from a man between 18 and 29 years old who had recovered from COVID-19. Sample: PBMCs or T cells enriched from blood (not recorded which). The chain joins TRBV12-5 to TRBJ2-7; 10 nucleotides align to TRBD1. CDR3 residues: CASGDAKGTGAYEQYF. CDR3 coding DNA: TGTGCTAGTGGTGACGCAAAAGGGACAGGGGCCTACGAGCAGTACTTC.